The present T cell receptor (beta chain) was sequenced within a study of regulatory T cells in long-lasting Graves disease. In the study overall: Patients with persistent Graves' disease had over 5 years of antithyroid drugs and persistent TSH receptor antibodies.

Study outcomes and limitations: Comparison showed that persistent patients shared more public clonotypes (about 2,700) than new patients (roughly 1,000). Among samples with persistent disease, TRBV28, TRBJ1-2 and TRBJ2-5 were favored.

Researchers made TCR beta libraries by using iRepertoire HTBI primers and running Arm-PCR on CDR3 regions. TCRdb re-derived calls from the multiplex PCR reads in MiXCR, one entry per CDR3 protein. The repertoire holds some 430,000 distinct CDR3 sequences, with roughly 21% as singletons. Germline V CDR1 and CDR2: MNHEY, SVGEGT. The length of the CDR3 is 16 residues. Specified time point: persistent/refractory GD, antithyroid drugs over 5 years with positive TRAb. Construction of the TCR library relied on RNA isolated from PBMCs. From an endocrinology department in Xi'an, China, came the patients. Notes on this clonotype: Its antigen is undetermined.

The sample consisted of peripheral blood mononuclear cells (PBMCs), taken when the disease was refractory, from a patient treated with antithyroid drugs. The sequence derives from a female donor with Graves disease. This chain uses TRBV6-2 or TRBV6-3 with TRBJ2-5; 9 bases align to TRBD2. Judging by the DNA end, TRBJ2-1 fits better; the J call may be wrong. The DNA of the CDR3 is TGTGCCAGCAGTTCTGCACTAGCGGGTACTTACAATGAGCAGTTCTTC. Translation: CASSSALAGTYNEQFF.